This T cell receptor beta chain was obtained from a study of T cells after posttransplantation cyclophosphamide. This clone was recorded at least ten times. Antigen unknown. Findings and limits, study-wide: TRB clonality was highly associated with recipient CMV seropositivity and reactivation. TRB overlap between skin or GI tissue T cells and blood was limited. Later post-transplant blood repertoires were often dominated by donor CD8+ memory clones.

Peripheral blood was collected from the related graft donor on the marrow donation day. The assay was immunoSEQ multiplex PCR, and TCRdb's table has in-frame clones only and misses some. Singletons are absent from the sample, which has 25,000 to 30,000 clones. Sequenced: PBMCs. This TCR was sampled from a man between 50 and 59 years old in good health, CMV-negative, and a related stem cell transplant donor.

CDR3 DNA: TGTGCCAGTAAGGCGGGACAGACTTACAATCAGCCCCAGCATTTT. It codes for CASKAGQTYNQPQHF. The J gene is TRBJ1-5, the V gene TRBV19, with TRBD1 matching 7 bases. Unmatched junction bases numbered 9, after V lost 7 bases and J lost 3 bases. Germline CDR1 LNHDA, CDR2 SQIVND (reference sequence). The CDR3 is made up of 15 amino acids.